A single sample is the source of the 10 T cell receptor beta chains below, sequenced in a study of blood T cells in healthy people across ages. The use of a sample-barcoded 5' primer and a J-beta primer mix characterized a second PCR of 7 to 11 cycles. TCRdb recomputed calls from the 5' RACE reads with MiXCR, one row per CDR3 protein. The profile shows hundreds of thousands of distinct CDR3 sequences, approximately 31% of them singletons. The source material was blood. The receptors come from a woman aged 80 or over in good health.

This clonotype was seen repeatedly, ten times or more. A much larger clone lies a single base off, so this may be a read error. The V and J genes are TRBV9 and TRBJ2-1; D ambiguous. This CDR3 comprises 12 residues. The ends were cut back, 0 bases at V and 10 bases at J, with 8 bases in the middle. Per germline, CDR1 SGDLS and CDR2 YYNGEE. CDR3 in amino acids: CASSVEWQEQFF. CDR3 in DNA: TGTGCCAGCAGCGTAGAGTGGCAAGAGCAGTTCTTC.

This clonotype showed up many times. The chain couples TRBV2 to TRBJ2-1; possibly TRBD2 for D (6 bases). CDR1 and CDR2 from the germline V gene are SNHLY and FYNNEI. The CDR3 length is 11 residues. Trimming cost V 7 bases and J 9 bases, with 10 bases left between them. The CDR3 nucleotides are TGTGCCAGCACCCTGGGGGGTGAGCAGTTCTTC. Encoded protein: CASTLGGEQFF.

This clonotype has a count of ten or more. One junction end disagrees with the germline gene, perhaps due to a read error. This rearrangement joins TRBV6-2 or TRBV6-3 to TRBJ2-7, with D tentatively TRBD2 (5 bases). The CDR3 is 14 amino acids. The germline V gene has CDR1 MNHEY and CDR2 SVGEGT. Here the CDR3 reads CATKDFSPSNEQYF. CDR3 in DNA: TGTGCCACAAAGGACTTCAGCCCCTCCAACGAGCAGTACTTC.

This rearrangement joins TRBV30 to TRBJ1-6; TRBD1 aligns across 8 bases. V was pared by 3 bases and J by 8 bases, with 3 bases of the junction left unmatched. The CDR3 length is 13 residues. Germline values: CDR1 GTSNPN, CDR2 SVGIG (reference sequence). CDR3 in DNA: TGTGCCTGGAGGGGACAGGTTGATTCACCCCTCCACTTT. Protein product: CAWRGQVDSPLHF.

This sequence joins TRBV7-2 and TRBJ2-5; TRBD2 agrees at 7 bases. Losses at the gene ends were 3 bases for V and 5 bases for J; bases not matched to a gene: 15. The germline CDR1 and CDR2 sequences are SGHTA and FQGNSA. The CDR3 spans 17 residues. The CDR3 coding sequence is TGTGCCAGCAGCTTCCAAGCTACGGGACTATGGGCGGAGACCCAGTACTTC. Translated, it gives CASSFQATGLWAETQYF.

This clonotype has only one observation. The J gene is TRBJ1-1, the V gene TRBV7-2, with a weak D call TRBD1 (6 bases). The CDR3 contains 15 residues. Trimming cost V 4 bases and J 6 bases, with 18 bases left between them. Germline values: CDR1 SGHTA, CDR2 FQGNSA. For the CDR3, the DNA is TGTGCCAGCAGCTCCGCCGGGGGGGCGAAGTCTGAAGCTTTCTTT. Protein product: CASSSAGGAKSEAFF.

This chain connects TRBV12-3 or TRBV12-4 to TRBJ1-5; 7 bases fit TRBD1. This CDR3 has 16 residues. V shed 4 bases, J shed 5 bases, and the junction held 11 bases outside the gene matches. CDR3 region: CASSSGRQGVDQPQHF. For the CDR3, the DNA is TGTGCCAGCAGTTCCGGGAGACAGGGTGTGGATCAGCCCCAGCATTTT.

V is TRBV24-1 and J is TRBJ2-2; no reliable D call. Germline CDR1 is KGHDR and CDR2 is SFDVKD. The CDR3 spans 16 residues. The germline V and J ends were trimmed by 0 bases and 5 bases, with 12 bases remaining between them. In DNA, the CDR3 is TGTGCCACCAGTGATTTGAGGGCAGAATTTACCGGGGAGCTGTTTTTT. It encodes CATSDLRAEFTGELFF.

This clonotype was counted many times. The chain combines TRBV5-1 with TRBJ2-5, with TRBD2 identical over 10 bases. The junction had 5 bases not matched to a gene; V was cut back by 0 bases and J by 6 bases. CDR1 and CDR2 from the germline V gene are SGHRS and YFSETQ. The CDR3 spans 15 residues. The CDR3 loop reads CASSLESGGAQTQYF. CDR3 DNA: TGCGCCAGCAGCTTGGAAAGCGGGGGGGCGCAGACCCAGTACTTC.

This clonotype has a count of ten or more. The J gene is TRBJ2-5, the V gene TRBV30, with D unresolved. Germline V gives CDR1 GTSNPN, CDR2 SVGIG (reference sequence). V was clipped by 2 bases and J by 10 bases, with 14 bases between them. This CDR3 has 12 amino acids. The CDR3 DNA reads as TGTGCCTGGAGTAAAATTAAGGATGACCAGTACTTC. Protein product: CAWSKIKDDQYF.